Here is one TCR beta chain with its context. Its matching antigen is unknown. The study ran its PCR with 60 Vbeta and 13 Jbeta primers. Profiling relied on immunoSEQ multiplex PCR, and the TCRdb table lists in-frame clones only, not all of them. The data contain roughly 170,000 clones, about 78% of them singletons. The entry originates in a study of cytomegalovirus exposure and HLA in healthy donors. The study, taken as a whole, reports: According to reports, the classifier identified cytomegalovirus status with high specificity and sensitivity.

CDR3 size: 14 residues. CDR1 is SGHRS and CDR2 is YFSETQ in the germline V gene. The V end lost 6 bases, the J end lost 3 bases, and 16 bases lay between the germline ends. The chain joins TRBV5-1 to TRBJ2-7; D remains unclear. The sequence was obtained from a woman aged 45 to 65 in good health and CMV-seropositive. The specimen sequenced was PBMCs. The CDR3 DNA is TGCGCCAGCACCCTTGACTCTACACACTACGAGCAGTACTTC. It encodes CASTLDSTHYEQYF.